This TCR beta chain was retrieved from a study of T cell repertoires in cytomegalovirus infection. TCRdb itself ran the reads through MiXCR, one entry per CDR3 protein. The table records nearly 700,000 distinct CDR3 sequences, about 30% of them present only once. Concerning this clonotype: Its target is not known.

The CDR3 has 13 residues. V was clipped by 3 bases and J by 6 bases, with 12 bases between them. Germline CDR1 and CDR2: SGHAT and FQNNGV. This chain joins TRBV11-2 and TRBJ2-7; tentatively, D is TRBD2 (5 bases). Sequencing was performed on cultured PBMCs, taken from culture after CMV antigen stimulation. This receptor was taken from a human donor in good health (CMV status not recorded). Some clones in this sample may be carry-over from other donors' samples. The DNA of the CDR3 is TGTGCCAGCAGCTTTTTCTTTGGGAGCGAGCAGTACTTC. As protein: CASSFFFGSEQYF.